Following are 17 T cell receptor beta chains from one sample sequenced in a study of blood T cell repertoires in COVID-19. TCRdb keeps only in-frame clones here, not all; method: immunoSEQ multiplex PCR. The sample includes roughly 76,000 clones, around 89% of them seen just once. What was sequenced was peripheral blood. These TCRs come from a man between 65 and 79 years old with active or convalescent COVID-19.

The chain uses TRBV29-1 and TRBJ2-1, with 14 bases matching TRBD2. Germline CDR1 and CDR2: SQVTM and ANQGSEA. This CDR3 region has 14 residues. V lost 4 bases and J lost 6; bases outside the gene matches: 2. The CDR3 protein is CSVAGTSGSNEQFF. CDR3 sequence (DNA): TGCAGCGTTGCAGGGACTAGCGGGAGCAATGAGCAGTTCTTC.

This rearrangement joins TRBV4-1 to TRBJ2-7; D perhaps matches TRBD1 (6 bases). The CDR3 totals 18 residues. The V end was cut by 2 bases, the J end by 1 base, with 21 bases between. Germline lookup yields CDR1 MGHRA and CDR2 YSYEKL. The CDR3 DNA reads TGCGCCAGCAGCCAAAGGACTTACCGGGACACAGATTCCTACGAGCAGTACTTC. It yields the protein CASSQRTYRDTDSYEQYF.

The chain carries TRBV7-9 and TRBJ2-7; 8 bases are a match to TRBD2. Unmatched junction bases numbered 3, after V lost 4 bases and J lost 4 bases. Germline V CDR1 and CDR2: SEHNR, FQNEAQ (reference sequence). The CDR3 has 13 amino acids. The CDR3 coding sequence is TGTGCCAGCAGCTCGGGACTAGAGTACGAGCAGTACTTC. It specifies CASSSGLEYEQYF.

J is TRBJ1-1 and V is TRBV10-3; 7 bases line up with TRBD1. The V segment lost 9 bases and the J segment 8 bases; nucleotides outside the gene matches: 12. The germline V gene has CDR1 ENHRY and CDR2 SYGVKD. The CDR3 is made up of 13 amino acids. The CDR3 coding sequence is TGTGCCATAACCCCGGACAGGCGCAACGAAGCTTTCTTT. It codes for CAITPDRRNEAFF.

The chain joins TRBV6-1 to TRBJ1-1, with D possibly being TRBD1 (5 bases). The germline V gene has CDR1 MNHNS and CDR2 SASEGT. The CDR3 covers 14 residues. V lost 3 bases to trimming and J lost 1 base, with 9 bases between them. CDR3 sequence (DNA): TGTGCCAGCAGTGAGCGACAGCCGAACACTGAAGCTTTCTTT. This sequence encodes CASSERQPNTEAFF.

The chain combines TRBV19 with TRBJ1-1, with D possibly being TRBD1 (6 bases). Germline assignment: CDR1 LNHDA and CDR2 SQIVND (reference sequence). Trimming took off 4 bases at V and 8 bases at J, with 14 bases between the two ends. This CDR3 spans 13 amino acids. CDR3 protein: CASSTFGQKEAFF. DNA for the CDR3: TGTGCCAGTAGTACGTTTGGACAGAAGGAAGCTTTCTTT.

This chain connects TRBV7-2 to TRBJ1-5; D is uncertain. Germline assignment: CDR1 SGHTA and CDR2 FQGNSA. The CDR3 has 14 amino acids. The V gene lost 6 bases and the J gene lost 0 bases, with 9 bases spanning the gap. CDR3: CASRSGPSNQPQHF. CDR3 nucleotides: TGTGCCAGCAGAAGTGGGCCTAGCAATCAGCCCCAGCATTTT.

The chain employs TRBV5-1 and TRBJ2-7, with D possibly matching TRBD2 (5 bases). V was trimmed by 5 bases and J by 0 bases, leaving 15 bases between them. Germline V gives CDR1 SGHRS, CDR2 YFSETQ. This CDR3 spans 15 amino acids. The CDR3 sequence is CASRSPRARSYEQYF. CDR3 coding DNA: TGCGCCAGCAGGTCGCCGCGGGCCCGCTCCTACGAGCAGTACTTC. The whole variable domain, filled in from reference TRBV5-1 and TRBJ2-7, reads KAGVTQTPRYLIKTRGQQVTLSCSPISGHRSVSWYQQTPGQGLQFLFEYFSETQRNKGNFPGRFSGRQFSNSRSEMNVSTLELGDSALYLCASRSPRARSYEQYFGPGTRLTVT.

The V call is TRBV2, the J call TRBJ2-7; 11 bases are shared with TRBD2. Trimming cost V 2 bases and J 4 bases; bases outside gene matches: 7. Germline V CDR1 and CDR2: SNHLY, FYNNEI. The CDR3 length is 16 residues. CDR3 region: CASSELLAGVRYEQYF. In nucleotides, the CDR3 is TGTGCCAGCAGTGAACTACTAGCGGGAGTGCGGTACGAGCAGTACTTC.

CDR3 region: CASSVGTTGREQYF. DNA of the CDR3: TGTGCCAGCAGCGTAGGGACGACAGGGCGCGAGCAGTACTTC. The chain joins TRBV11-2 to TRBJ2-7; 7 bases are shared with TRBD1. The V gene end was trimmed by 5 bases and the J gene end by 6 bases; junction bases not matched to a gene: 10. The CDR3 covers 14 residues. Germline V gene lookup returns CDR1 SGHAT and CDR2 FQNNGV.

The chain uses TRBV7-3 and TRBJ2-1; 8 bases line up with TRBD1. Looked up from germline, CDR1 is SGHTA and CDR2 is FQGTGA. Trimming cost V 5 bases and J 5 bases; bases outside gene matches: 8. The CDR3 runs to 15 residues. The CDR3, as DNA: TGTGCCAGCAGCCCACTCCAGGGGGCTAACAATGAGCAGTTCTTC. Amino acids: CASSPLQGANNEQFF. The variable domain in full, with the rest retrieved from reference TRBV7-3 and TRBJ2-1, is GAGVSQTPSNKVTEKGKYVELRCDPISGHTALYWYRQSLGQGPEFLIYFQGTGAADDSGLPNDRFFAVRPEGSVSTLKIQRTERGDSAVYLCASSPLQGANNEQFFGPGTRLTVL.

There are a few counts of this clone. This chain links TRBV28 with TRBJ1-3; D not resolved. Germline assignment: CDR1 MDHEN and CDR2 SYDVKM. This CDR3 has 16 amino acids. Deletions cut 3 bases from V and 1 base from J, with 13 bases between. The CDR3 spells CASSFFVLASGNTIYF. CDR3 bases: TGTGCCAGCAGTTTTTTCGTTTTAGCATCTGGAAACACCATATATTTT. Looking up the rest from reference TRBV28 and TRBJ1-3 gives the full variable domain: DVKVTQSSRYLVKRTGEKVFLECVQDMDHENMFWYRQDPGLGLRLIYFSYDVKMKEKGDIPEGYSVSREKKERFSLILESASTNQTSMYLCASSFFVLASGNTIYFGEGSWLTVV.

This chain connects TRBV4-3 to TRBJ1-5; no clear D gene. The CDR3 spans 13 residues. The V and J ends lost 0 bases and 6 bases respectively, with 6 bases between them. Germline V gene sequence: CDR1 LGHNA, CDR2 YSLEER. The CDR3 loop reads CASSQDLSQPQHF. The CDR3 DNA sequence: TGCGCCAGCAGCCAAGATCTGAGTCAGCCCCAGCATTTT.

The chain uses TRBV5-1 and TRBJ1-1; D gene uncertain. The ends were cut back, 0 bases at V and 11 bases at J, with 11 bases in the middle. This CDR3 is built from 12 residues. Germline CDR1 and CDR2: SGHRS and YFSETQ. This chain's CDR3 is CASSLGGERAFF. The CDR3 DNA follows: TGCGCCAGCAGCTTGGGAGGTGAGAGGGCTTTCTTT.

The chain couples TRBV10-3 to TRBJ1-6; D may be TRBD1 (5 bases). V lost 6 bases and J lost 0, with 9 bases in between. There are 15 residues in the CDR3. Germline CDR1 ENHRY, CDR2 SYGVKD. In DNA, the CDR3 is TGTGCCATCAGACAGGAGAGCTCCTATAATTCACCCCTCCACTTT. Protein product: CAIRQESSYNSPLHF.

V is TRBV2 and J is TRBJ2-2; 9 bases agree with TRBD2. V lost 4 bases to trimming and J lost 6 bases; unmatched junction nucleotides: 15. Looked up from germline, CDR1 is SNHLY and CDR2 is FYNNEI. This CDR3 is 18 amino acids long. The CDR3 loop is CASSVFPGLALGAGELFF. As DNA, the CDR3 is TGTGCCAGCAGTGTTTTCCCGGGACTAGCTTTAGGGGCCGGGGAGCTGTTTTTT.

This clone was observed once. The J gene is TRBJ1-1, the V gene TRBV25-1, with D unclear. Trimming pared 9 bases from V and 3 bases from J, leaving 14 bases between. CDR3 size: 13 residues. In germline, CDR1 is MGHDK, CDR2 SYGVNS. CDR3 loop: CASRWLGDTEAFF. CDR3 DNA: TGTGCCAGTCGGTGGCTAGGAGACACTGAAGCTTTCTTT.